This T cell receptor (beta chain) emerged from a study of neoadjuvant anti-PD-1 for oral cavity cancer. Across the whole study: Non-progressing patients received a fourth nivolumab dose near day 43, then surgery on days 50-56.

TCRdb's table, derived via immunoSEQ multiplex PCR, lists solely in-frame clones and lacks some. The sample lists 65,000 to 95,000 clones, approximately 80% occurring once. Blood cells were analyzed directly, without culture or expansion. The specimen comprised PBMCs, sampled before nivolumab (anti-PD-1) treatment. The sequence was obtained from a person between 40 and 85 years old with oral cavity squamous cell carcinoma.

The DNA for the CDR3 is TGTGCCATCAGTGAGGGGAGCAGTGGTTACGAGCAGTACTTC. Its protein is CAISEGSSGYEQYF. The chain couples TRBV10-3 to TRBJ2-7, with D tentatively TRBD2 (5 bases). Germline V gene sequence: CDR1 ENHRY, CDR2 SYGVKD. The CDR3 totals 14 residues. Trimming pared 2 bases from V and 4 bases from J, leaving 12 bases between.